This T cell receptor (beta chain) was identified in a study of neurological immune-mediated disorders (dated by TCRdb to about 2019). Study-level background: Among the approximately 35 multiple sclerosis patients, relapsing-remitting MS accounted for around 30 and secondary progressive MS accounted for 3. The study compared peripheral blood TCR-beta repertoires of HTLV-I-associated myelopathy (HAM/TSP) patients, multiple sclerosis patients and healthy controls using UMI-based sequencing. Of the approximately 70 subjects in the cohort, some 15 were HAM/TSP patients, about 34 were multiple sclerosis patients, and about 20 were healthy controls. The 90 to 120 TCR-beta libraries covered PBMC samples along with longitudinal samples, technical triplicates, and paired sorted CD4+ and CD8+ T-cell subsets. Beyond this particular receptor, the publication reports: Expanded clones from different subjects shared no identical CDR3 amino acid sequences, which suggests that TCR-beta repertoires were private in all groups. No clinical or MRI features were associated with the MS cluster, and the authors said that larger cohorts are needed. The highest TCR clonal expansion was observed in HAM/TSP patients, whereas the lowest was observed in MS patients, even when compared with healthy controls. In a phylogenetic analysis, the repertoires of 18 out of 34 MS patients fell into a single cluster of related CDR3 sequences, pointing to a possible signature at the repertoire level.

Unsorted PBMC libraries were generated from 2 million PBMCs stored in RNAlater at -80 °C until RNA extraction. The multiple sclerosis patients were enrolled in a US clinical protocol that evaluated disease progression with magnetic resonance imaging. PBMCs were separated from peripheral blood using Ficoll-Hypaque density gradient centrifugation and then cryopreserved in liquid nitrogen. To synthesize cDNA, template-switch 5'RACE was performed with a primer carrying a 10-nucleotide random unique molecular identifier so that each TCR transcript was tagged. Every sequencing run covered 15-18 subjects and yielded more than 180 million TCR-beta sequences. Total RNA was extracted with the RNeasy kit. Using the KAPA Real-time Library Amplification kit, TCR-beta VDJ regions were amplified with primers for the TCR constant region and the 5'RACE anchor. Sample indexes and Illumina adaptors were added in a first PCR, and a second PCR then increased library yield. After purification with Ampure beads, the TCR product of roughly 650 bp was size-selected on a 2% E-gel SizeSelection system. Before pooling, library quality was checked on a Bioanalyzer, concentration was measured with Qubit, and libraries were quantified with the Kapa Library Quantification kit. Libraries were sequenced paired-end 2 x 150 bp on an Illumina HiSeq 2500. To increase sequence diversity, 25-30% phiX was spiked into each library pool. The paper's data handling went like this. The quality-filtered reads were processed with the UMI-based MiGEC pipeline, whose error correction step removed more than 75% of the raw TCR sequences. VDJ genes were aligned to IMGT germline references, and clonotypes were defined by unique CDR3 amino acid sequence plus V-J genes. Clonal expansion, Shannon diversity, and CDR3 relatedness (CalcPairwiseDistances, ClusterSamples) were evaluated with VDJtools, and phylogenetic trees were built with CLCbio workbench. Using coefficient-of-variation modelling across technical triplicates, the study counted a clone as expanded if it had at least 8 unique UMIs. TCRdb cleaned the public reads at Q25 with fastp, built clones with MiXCR and kept in-frame beta chains. Records with the same CDR3 protein are collapsed into one entry carrying the most frequent genes and DNA. TCRdb, not the original authors, processed these V and J calls. In this sample the table shows fewer than 65,000 distinct CDR3 sequences, more than 4% of which occur a single time. Of the sample, around 3% is held by the ten largest clones.

In the case of this clonotype: What antigen it recognizes has not been identified. No clone much larger than this one lies a single base away; base qualities are absent.

The CDR3, from cysteine to phenylalanine, totals 17 residues. Of the read, only the CDR3 DNA is kept; its 51 bases are in frame from base 1. As encoded in the germline V gene (reference sequence), CDR1 is LGHDT while CDR2 is YNNKEL. The germline V end is reduced by 4 bases and the J end by 5 bases; junction bases left unmatched: 13. The clonotype was recovered from a man aged 45-65 years with multiple sclerosis. The V gene is TRBV3-1 and the J gene is TRBJ2-4; 8 bases in between match TRBD1. Source material: PBMCs. The sequenced DNA: TGTGCCAGCAGCCCCAACTATCCTGACAGGGGTCAAAACATTCAGTACTTC. This translates into CASSPNYPDRGQNIQYF.